What follows is one T cell receptor beta chain and its context. No cognate antigen has been identified for it. The input lacks base qualities; no much larger clone sits a single base away. The CDR1 and CDR2 encoded by the germline V gene (reference sequence) are DFQATT and SNEGSKA. From the cysteine through the phenylalanine, the CDR3 covers 13 amino acids. The retained sequence is limited to the CDR3, 39 bases, with the frame set at the first base. V and J are trimmed by 2 bases and 4 bases, and the gene matches miss 2 bases of the junction. The data originate from a study of vaccination and CD4 T cells after COVID-19 (dated by TCRdb to between 2020 and 2023). Regarding the research as a whole: Convalescent patients had a positive SARS-CoV-2 result on nasal swab PCR, and of these patients, several had mild disease and one had severe disease. The convalescent cohort comprised six males and four females, including two Hispanic individuals, seven Caucasians, two Asians and one multiracial person. Two doses of either the Pfizer-BioNTech BNT162b2 vaccine (n=8) or the Moderna mRNA-1273 vaccine (n=2) were administered to participants. Post-COVID blood samples were collected from convalescent patients a median of roughly 100 days after diagnosis, with a range of about 30 to 161 days. Post-vaccine blood samples were collected a median of around 2.5 months after the second vaccine dose, ranging from about 12 to 241 days. The cultures were stimulated with overlapping spike peptide pools from SARS-CoV-2 and from the common cold coronaviruses HCoV-NL63, HCoV-OC43 and HCoV-229E. Control cultures used a CEFX viral epitope pool as positive control, an HIV-1 Nef peptide pool as negative control, or no peptide. The spike-specific CD4+ TCR repertoire was compared before and after mRNA vaccination in approximately 9 COVID-19 convalescent patients and a handful of infection-naive healthy vaccine recipients.

Broader findings and caveats from the paper: An increase in the median number of SARS-CoV-2-reactive clonotypes from more than 20 after infection to a few dozen after vaccination was observed, but the change was not found to be significant. Only a relatively small number of convalescent patients were included in the study, and early timepoints following natural infection were not analyzed. In convalescent patients, nearly all vaccine-specific clones (304 of 307) were found to be mono-reactive for SARS-CoV-2 spike rather than cross-reactive with common cold coronaviruses. Among the post-vaccine SARS-CoV-2-reactive clones in convalescent patients, a median 86.3% showed up only after vaccination, which suggests vaccine-specific priming.

To prepare the library, PCR was applied. TCR sequencing of DNA from cultured CD4+ T cells used the Oncomine TCR Beta short-read assay at the Johns Hopkins FTIC core. Genomic DNA was extracted from the cultured CD4+ T cells with the QIAamp micro DNA kit. The Oncomine TCR Beta libraries from cultured CD4+ T cells were pooled using unique dual indexes and then sequenced on an Illumina iSeq 100. In the source study's methods: Non-productive sequences were removed, and CDR3s not starting with C, not ending with F or W, or shorter than 7 amino acids were discarded. The MANAFEST web application was used to identify antigen-specific clonotypes by comparing peptide-stimulated wells against reference wells and other culture wells. Positive clones required FDR below 0.05, an odds ratio above 5, and productive frequency above 0.1% in at least two of three replicate wells. Cross-reactive clonotypes were defined as significantly expanded in both SARS-CoV-2 spike wells and at least one common cold coronavirus spike condition. CDR3 homology was assessed with Levenshtein distances (stringdist) and unrooted phylogenetic trees (ape) in R version 3.6.1. Through fastp at Q25 and MiXCR, TCRdb rebuilt clones from the public reads, retaining in-frame beta chains. When rows share a CDR3 protein, they turn into one entry using the most common DNA and genes. The V and J calls follow TCRdb's processing rather than the paper's. The sample table lists approximately 15,000 distinct CDR3 sequences, roughly 41% of them with a count of one. In total, the top ten clones hold about 20% of the sample.

What the treatment or condition label conveys for this sample: roughly nine-day PBMC culture with coronavirus spike peptide pools or control peptides (ViraFEST assay). The ViraFEST assay was used in the study, in which antigen-specific T cells were expanded with peptide pools and expanded clonotypes were subsequently identified by TCR sequencing. The positive SARS-CoV-2 PCR tests of the convalescent patients were dated from March to December 2020, before the Alpha, Beta and Delta variants emerged in the United States. Each well held under 2.5 million PBMCs cultured in IMDM containing roughly 5.5% human AB serum and roughly 10 IU/ml IL-2, with around 9.7 ug/ml peptide pools added. Half of the culture medium was replaced with fresh IL-2-containing medium on days 3 and 7. Once the cells had been in culture for about 10 days, the EasySep CD4+ T cell isolation kit was used to isolate CD4+ T cells by negative selection. Ficoll-Paque Plus gradient centrifugation was used to isolate PBMCs from whole blood, and the isolated PBMCs were then either used fresh or cryopreserved at -140C. In general, triplicate wells were set up for every culture condition.

The receptor was isolated from a human donor who had recovered from COVID-19. Source: CD4+ T cells from blood, cultured in vitro, taken before SARS-CoV-2 vaccination. The rearranged segments are TRBV20-1 and TRBJ2-1; 7 bases in the middle match TRBD2. The encoded CDR3 is CSARRGSYNEQFF. The bases read TGCAGTGCTAGACGCGGGAGTTACAATGAGCAGTTCTTC.